This T cell receptor (beta chain) emerged from a study of T cells in Graves' hyperthyroidism and ophthalmopathy. The germline CDR1 and CDR2 sequences are SGHTA and FQGNSA. The CDR3 has 13 residues. The TCR beta CDR3 regions underwent amplification using RNA transcripts as the source. The TCR CDR3 first-round RT-PCR relied on the HTBI primer set. Via MiXCR, TCRdb re-called the multiplex PCR reads, giving one row per CDR3 protein. The sample holds 500,000 to 600,000 distinct CDR3 sequences, approximately 44% seen once. The specimen was peripheral blood or thyroid tissue (not recorded which). This receptor was identified in a woman aged 18-29 years with Graves' hyperthyroidism. The chain carries TRBV7-2 and TRBJ2-7; D not resolved. With the DNA end fitting TRBJ2-1 better, the J assignment may be wrong. The CDR3 DNA follows: TGTGCCAGCAGCTTAGCTTTGGAACCGGAGCAGTTCTTC. It specifies CASSLALEPEQFF.